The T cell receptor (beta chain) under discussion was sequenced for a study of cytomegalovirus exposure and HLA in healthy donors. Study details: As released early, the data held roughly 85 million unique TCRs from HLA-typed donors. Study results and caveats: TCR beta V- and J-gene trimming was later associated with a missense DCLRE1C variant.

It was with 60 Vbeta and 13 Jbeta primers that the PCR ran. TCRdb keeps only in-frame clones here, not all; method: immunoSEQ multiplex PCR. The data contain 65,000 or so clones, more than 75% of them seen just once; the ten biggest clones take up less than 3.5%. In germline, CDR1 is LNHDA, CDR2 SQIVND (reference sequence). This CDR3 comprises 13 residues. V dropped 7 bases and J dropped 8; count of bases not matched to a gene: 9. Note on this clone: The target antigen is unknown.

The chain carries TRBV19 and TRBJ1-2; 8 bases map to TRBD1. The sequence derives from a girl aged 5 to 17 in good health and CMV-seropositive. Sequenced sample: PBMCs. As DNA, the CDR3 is TGTGCCAGTAATGAACAGGGGGAGGGAGGCTACACCTTC. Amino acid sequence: CASNEQGEGGYTF.